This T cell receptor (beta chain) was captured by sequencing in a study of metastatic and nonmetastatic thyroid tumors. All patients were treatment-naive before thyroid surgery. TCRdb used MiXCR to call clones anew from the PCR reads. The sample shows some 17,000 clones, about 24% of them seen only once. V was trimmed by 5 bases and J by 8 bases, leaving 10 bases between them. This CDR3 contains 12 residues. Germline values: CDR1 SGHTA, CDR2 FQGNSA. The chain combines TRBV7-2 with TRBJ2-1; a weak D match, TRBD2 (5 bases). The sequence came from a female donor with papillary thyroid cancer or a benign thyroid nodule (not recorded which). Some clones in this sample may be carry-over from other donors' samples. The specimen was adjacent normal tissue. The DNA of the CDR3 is TGTGCCAGCAGCCGACCGGGATATGAGCAGTTCTTC. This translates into CASSRPGYEQFF.